The 4 T cell receptor beta chains reported below all come from one sample, sequenced in a study of shared clonotypes between healthy human individuals. TCRdb keeps only in-frame clones here, not all; method: immunoSEQ multiplex PCR. The sample contains some 2.1 million clones, 90% to 95% of which appear only once. Sequencing was done on a sample of naive CD4+ T cells sorted from blood. Specified subset: CD45RA+ positively selected. The source is a man aged 18 to 29 in good health.

The sample holds one count of this clone. The V and J genes are TRBV7-8 and TRBJ2-2; tentatively, D is TRBD1 or TRBD2 (5 bases each). The germline V gene has CDR1 SGHVS and CDR2 FQNEAQ. Trimming pared 7 bases from V and 0 bases from J, leaving 12 bases between. The CDR3 loop spans 15 amino acids. In DNA form, the CDR3 reads TGTGCCAGCAACCTGGGACGGACGAACACCGGGGAGCTGTTTTTT. This encodes CASNLGRTNTGELFF.

The chain employs TRBV11-2 and TRBJ2-2; maybe TRBD2 (5 bases). The germline V gene encodes CDR1 SGHAT and CDR2 FQNNGV. Trimming removed 5 bases from V and 1 base from J, with 14 bases in between. The CDR3 loop spans 16 amino acids. The CDR3 coding sequence is TGTGCCAGCAGCCCCCGGGGAGATAAGAACACCGGGGAGCTGTTTTTT. It encodes CASSPRGDKNTGELFF.

J is TRBJ1-6 and V is TRBV4-1, with D tentatively TRBD1 (5 bases). The germline CDR1 and CDR2 sequences are MGHRA and YSYEKL. CDR3 length equals 16 residues. V lost 4 bases, J lost 2 bases, and 12 bases lay in between. CDR3 nucleotide sequence: TGCGCCAGCAGCCGGGGGGAGGGTACCTATAATTCACCCCTCCACTTT. Protein product: CASSRGEGTYNSPLHF.

The rearrangement links TRBV11-2 to TRBJ2-1; 9 nucleotides align to TRBD1. This CDR3 spans 17 amino acids. The junction had 17 bases not matched to a gene; V was cut back by 6 bases and J by 8 bases. Germline V gene sequence: CDR1 SGHAT, CDR2 FQNNGV. The CDR3 DNA reads as TGTGCCAGCAGTCGCTCCTTGGGACAGGGTATTATGGATGAGCAGTTCTTC. This gives the protein CASSRSLGQGIMDEQFF.